These 27 T cell receptor beta chains originate from one sample sequenced in a study of cytomegalovirus exposure and HLA in healthy donors. Profiling relied on immunoSEQ multiplex PCR, and the TCRdb table lists in-frame clones only, not all of them. The repertoire holds about 280,000 clones, with approximately 87% as singletons. Input material: PBMCs. The receptors derive from a woman aged 18-29 years in good health and CMV-seronegative.

The gene calls are TRBV2 and TRBJ1-2; TRBD1 matches at 8 bases. Per germline, CDR1 SNHLY and CDR2 FYNNEI. The CDR3 is 13 amino acids. V was clipped by 7 bases and J by 8 bases; unmatched bases: 9. In DNA, the CDR3 is TGTGCCAGCATTATTGGACAGGGTAGAGGCTACACCTTC. Its translation: CASIIGQGRGYTF.

This rearrangement joins TRBV21-1 to TRBJ2-1; the table's TRBD1 call for D was not verified on the DNA. TRBV21-1 is noted as a pseudogene. The CDR3 contains 15 residues. CDR3 sequence reads: CASSRDRGGFNEQFF. The DNA of the CDR3 is TGTGCCAGCAGCAGGGACAGGGGGGGTTTCAATGAGCAGTTCTTC.

V usage is TRBV5-1 and J usage is TRBJ1-3, with TRBD1 matching over 11 bases. CDR1 is SGHRS, CDR2 YFSETQ, per germline. V dropped 7 bases and J dropped 3; count of bases not matched to a gene: 6. The CDR3 runs 15 residues. The CDR3 region is CASGQGANSGNTIYF. In DNA form, the CDR3 reads TGCGCCAGCGGACAGGGGGCTAACAGTGGAAACACCATATATTTT.

The chain combines TRBV19 with TRBJ2-1; 12 bases map to TRBD2. J lost 7 bases, V lost 6 bases, and 7 bases had no gene match. This CDR3 spans 15 amino acids. Germline-derived CDR1 and CDR2 are LNHDA and SQIVND (reference sequence). CDR3 residues: CASRIGLAGGNEQFF. The CDR3 DNA reads as TGTGCCAGTAGGATTGGGCTAGCGGGAGGGAATGAGCAGTTCTTC.

This clone appeared a few times. The CDR3 coding sequence is TGTGCCAGCAGTGCGGTTGGGACTCCCTTCCCCGGGGAGCTGTTTTTT. This encodes CASSAVGTPFPGELFF. The gene calls are TRBV6-6 and TRBJ2-2; D may be TRBD2 (6 bases). Germline V gene sequence: CDR1 MNHNY, CDR2 SVGAGI (reference sequence). The CDR3 sequence is 16 residues long. With 5 bases removed from V and 6 bases from J, the gap between germline ends came to 19 bases.

This chain links TRBV5-1 with TRBJ1-1; no clear D gene. CDR1 is SGHRS and CDR2 is YFSETQ in the germline V gene. The V end lost 4 bases, the J end lost 4 bases, and 20 bases lay between the germline ends. The CDR3 covers 16 residues. CDR3 region: CASSPTAVSRVTEAFF. The CDR3 coding sequence is TGCGCCAGCAGCCCGACCGCCGTTAGTCGGGTCACTGAAGCTTTCTTT.

The rearrangement joins TRBV27 to TRBJ1-4; 9 positions agree with TRBD1. The germline gives CDR1 MNHEY, CDR2 SMNVEV (reference sequence). CDR3 length: 14 amino acids. J gave up 6 bases and V 7 bases, and 6 bases lay outside the gene matches. CDR3 bases: TGTGCCAGCACTACGGGACAGGGTTATGAAAAACTGTTTTTT. It is translated as CASTTGQGYEKLFF.

The genes are TRBV2 and TRBJ2-3; D is perhaps TRBD2 (5 bases). V was trimmed by 6 bases and J by 1 base, leaving 20 bases between them. The CDR3 is made up of 17 amino acids. Germline-derived CDR1 and CDR2 are SNHLY and FYNNEI. DNA of the CDR3: TGTGCCAGCAGCCTGCCCTTGGGAGCAGACCGCACAGATACGCAGTATTTT. This encodes CASSLPLGADRTDTQYF.

The rearrangement uses TRBV25-1 and TRBJ2-1; weak D call: TRBD1 (7 bases). Germline CDR1 MGHDK, CDR2 SYGVNS. Trimming pared 5 bases from V and 5 bases from J, leaving 19 bases between. The CDR3 sequence is 16 residues long. DNA of the CDR3: TGTGCCAGCAGTCCTGAGACAGGGAGGTCGAACAATGAGCAGTTCTTC. This encodes CASSPETGRSNNEQFF.

The V call is TRBV4-1, the J call TRBJ1-4, with D possibly TRBD1 on 6 matching bases. The V gene lost 4 bases and the J gene lost 8 bases, with 14 bases spanning the gap. The CDR3 has 14 residues. Germline CDR1 reads MGHRA; CDR2 reads YSYEKL. CDR3 sequence (DNA): TGCGCCAGCAGCCCGCGACAGGTAAAGGAAAAACTGTTTTTT. Encoded protein: CASSPRQVKEKLFF.

The chain joins TRBV28 to TRBJ2-7; 9 bases map to TRBD2. J lost 9 bases, V lost 4 bases, and 16 bases had no gene match. Germline V gives CDR1 MDHEN, CDR2 SYDVKM. The CDR3 runs 16 residues. CDR3 residues: CASSYGGWAGGPVQYF. The DNA for the CDR3 is TGTGCCAGCAGTTATGGGGGTTGGGCGGGAGGGCCAGTGCAGTACTTC. Full variable domain (remainder filled in from reference TRBV28 and TRBJ2-7): DVKVTQSSRYLVKRTGEKVFLECVQDMDHENMFWYRQDPGLGLRLIYFSYDVKMKEKGDIPEGYSVSREKKERFSLILESASTNQTSMYLCASSYGGWAGGPVQYFGPGTRLTVT.

The chain's CDR3 is CASSQHVAGGDSYEQYF. CDR3 DNA: TGCGCCAGCAGCCAACACGTAGCGGGAGGGGACAGCTACGAGCAGTACTTC. The gene calls are TRBV4-3 and TRBJ2-7; 11 bases align to TRBD2. Germline V lookup: CDR1 LGHNA, CDR2 YSLEER. This CDR3 is 17 amino acids long. V dropped 2 bases and J dropped 3; count of bases not matched to a gene: 9.

The V call is TRBV4-3, the J call TRBJ1-1; D remains ambiguous. Per germline, CDR1 LGHNA and CDR2 YSLEER. There are 17 residues in the CDR3. Trimming left V 0 bases short and J 2 bases short, with 16 bases between. The CDR3 region is CASSQDDAGGFNTEAFF. DNA of the CDR3: TGCGCCAGCAGCCAAGATGATGCTGGCGGGTTCAACACTGAAGCTTTCTTT.

There are a few counts of this clone. The V call is TRBV18, the J call TRBJ1-2; TRBD1 matches at 7 bases. This CDR3 contains 12 residues. V shed 3 bases, J shed 6 bases, and the junction held 1 base outside the gene matches. The V gene's germline CDR1 is KGHSH and CDR2 LQKENI. The CDR3 DNA sequence: TGTGCCAGCTCACCCACAGGGGATGGCTACACCTTC. Protein: CASSPTGDGYTF.

Only a few counts were recorded for this clone. The rearrangement joins TRBV6-6 to TRBJ1-4; a weak D match, TRBD1 (5 bases). The germline V gene has CDR1 MNHNY and CDR2 SVGAGI (reference sequence). This CDR3 contains 12 residues. V was clipped by 7 bases and J by 8 bases, with 11 bases between them. The chain's CDR3 is CASNRREEKLFF. CDR3 coding DNA: TGTGCCAGCAACAGGAGAGAAGAAAAACTGTTTTTT.

The rearrangement joins TRBV11-2 to TRBJ2-7; tentatively, D is TRBD1 (5 bases). The CDR3 loop spans 15 amino acids. The germline V gene has CDR1 SGHAT and CDR2 FQNNGV. The V end was cut by 0 bases, the J end by 1 base, with 10 bases between. CDR3 DNA sequence: TGTGCCAGCAGCTTAGATCTAGGGGATTCCTACGAGCAGTACTTC. It is translated as CASSLDLGDSYEQYF.

The V call is TRBV28, the J call TRBJ1-5, with D perhaps TRBD1 (5 bases). Trimming shortened V by 6 bases and J by 4 bases, and 13 bases separated the two germline ends. Germline V CDR1 and CDR2: MDHEN, SYDVKM. The CDR3 sequence is 14 residues long. The DNA for the CDR3 is TGTGCCAGCAGGAGCGACAGTAAGAATCAGCCCCAGCATTTT. Its protein is CASRSDSKNQPQHF.

Only a few counts were recorded for this clone. This sequence joins TRBV28 and TRBJ1-4; 7 nucleotides align to TRBD1. V lost 10 bases and J lost 3; bases outside the gene matches: 5. This CDR3 contains 13 residues. Germline V gene lookup returns CDR1 MDHEN and CDR2 SYDVKM. Here the CDR3 reads CAICGTANEKLFF. The CDR3 DNA is TGTGCCATCTGCGGGACAGCTAATGAAAAACTGTTTTTT.

V usage is TRBV6-9 and J usage is TRBJ2-7; the D gene is possibly TRBD2 (6 bases). This CDR3 contains 12 residues. Trimming removed 6 bases at V and 5 bases at J, with 11 bases between. The germline CDR1 and CDR2 sequences are MNHGY and SVAAGI. The CDR3 reads CASRRGTDEQYF. For the CDR3, the DNA is TGTGCCAGCAGACGCGGGACCGACGAGCAGTACTTC.

The genes are TRBV5-1 and TRBJ1-4; D gene unclear. Germline V gene data show CDR1 as SGHRS and CDR2 as YFSETQ. CDR3 length: 15 residues. V was trimmed by 0 bases and J by 0 bases, leaving 6 bases between them. The CDR3 loop reads CASSLDSTTNEKLFF. DNA of the CDR3: TGCGCCAGCAGCTTGGACTCTACAACTAATGAAAAACTGTTTTTT.

V gene TRBV10-3 combines with J gene TRBJ2-3, with no clear D. This CDR3 contains 14 residues. The V end was cut by 6 bases, the J end by 1 base, with 11 bases between. Germline-derived CDR1 and CDR2 are ENHRY and SYGVKD. CDR3 loop: CAIRQGEGTDTQYF. The CDR3 nucleotides are TGTGCCATCAGGCAAGGCGAGGGCACAGATACGCAGTATTTT.

The table lists this clone with a count of one. The CDR3 DNA sequence: TGCGCCAGCAGCCGGAGGTGGTCTGGGGCCAACGTCCTGACTTTC. Translating it yields CASSRRWSGANVLTF. The rearrangement joins TRBV4-3 to TRBJ2-6, with D perhaps matching TRBD2 (5 bases). CDR1 and CDR2 (germline): LGHNA, YSLEER. V lost 4 bases, J lost 1 base, and 8 bases lay in between. This CDR3 is built from 15 residues.

This clone was found a few times. The chain recombines TRBV15 with TRBJ1-4; D is undetermined. Germline V gene data show CDR1 as LNHNV and CDR2 as YYDKDF (reference sequence). V was cut by 0 bases and J by 7 bases, with 12 bases left in between. This CDR3 region has 15 residues. CDR3 bases: TGTGCCACCAGCAGAGATCGGAGGGTTGGTGAAAAACTGTTTTTT. Residues: CATSRDRRVGEKLFF.

J is TRBJ1-5 and V is TRBV5-4; TRBD1 matches 7 bases. The CDR3 length is 15 residues. Germline V CDR1 and CDR2: SGHNT, YYREEE (reference sequence). Trimming cost V 2 bases and J 0 bases; bases outside gene matches: 2. The CDR3 here is CASSLGTDSNQPQHF. The CDR3 DNA follows: TGTGCCAGCAGCTTAGGGACAGATAGCAATCAGCCCCAGCATTTT.

V is TRBV5-6 and J is TRBJ2-7; 7 nucleotides match TRBD2. This CDR3 has 16 residues. With 2 bases clipped from V and 6 bases from J, the junction kept 14 bases outside the gene matches. From germline, CDR1 is SGHDT and CDR2 YYEEEE. The CDR3 spells CASSFRGVGREGEQYF. For the CDR3, the DNA is TGTGCCAGCAGCTTCCGCGGGGTGGGCAGGGAGGGCGAGCAGTACTTC.

This clone was counted a single time. This rearrangement joins TRBV2 to TRBJ1-3; a weak D match, TRBD1 (5 bases). CDR1 and CDR2 (germline): SNHLY, FYNNEI. Trimming took off 8 bases at V and 4 bases at J, with 18 bases between the two ends. The CDR3 has 15 amino acids. Here the CDR3 DNA reads TGTGCCAGCGGGGGGGACCCCCCGGGAGGAAACACCATATATTTT. This translates into CASGGDPPGGNTIYF.

The chain employs TRBV11-2 and TRBJ2-2; no definite D call. Germline CDR1 is SGHAT and CDR2 is FQNNGV. There are 14 residues in the CDR3. Trimming stripped 1 base from V and 4 bases from J, with 7 bases between. CDR3 in DNA: TGTGCCAGCAGCTTAGGACAAAGCACCGGGGAGCTGTTTTTT. This sequence encodes CASSLGQSTGELFF.